A single sample gave rise to the 5 T cell receptor beta chains below, sequenced in a study of blood T cell repertoires in COVID-19. Data came from immunoSEQ multiplex PCR; TCRdb stores just in-frame clones and leaves some out. The top ten hold roughly 0.9% of the sample, which has 190,000 or so clones, 85% to 90% seen once. Sequenced: peripheral blood. Every receptor here comes from a woman between 18 and 29 years old who had recovered from COVID-19.

The rearrangement links TRBV7-3 to TRBJ2-1, with 11 bases fitting TRBD2. Trimming cost V 5 bases and J 9 bases; bases outside gene matches: 12. Germline V CDR1 and CDR2: SGHTA, FQGTGA. The CDR3 is 16 residues long. The CDR3 region is CASSPTRVAGGSEQFF. CDR3 nucleotides: TGTGCCAGCAGCCCAACCAGGGTAGCGGGGGGGTCTGAGCAGTTCTTC.

The sample holds one count of this clone. V and J are TRBV12-5 and TRBJ2-3; 7 positions agree with TRBD1. V lost 4 bases and J lost 4; bases outside the gene matches: 2. The germline V gene encodes CDR1 LGHNT and CDR2 FRNRAP. This CDR3 has 13 residues. CDR3 protein: CASGWDSPDTQYF. DNA for the CDR3: TGTGCTAGTGGTTGGGACAGTCCAGATACGCAGTATTTT.

The genes are TRBV6-5 and TRBJ2-1; D not resolved. The germline V gene encodes CDR1 MNHEY and CDR2 SVGAGI. The CDR3 is 15 residues long. Trimming removed 0 bases from V and 0 bases from J, with 6 bases in between. CDR3 region: CASSYSSGSYNEQFF. The CDR3, as DNA: TGTGCCAGCAGTTACTCCTCCGGCTCCTACAATGAGCAGTTCTTC.

The chain links TRBV5-4 to TRBJ2-3, with 9 bases aligning to TRBD2. The CDR3 loop spans 16 amino acids. V lost 3 bases to trimming and J lost 0 bases; unmatched junction nucleotides: 5. CDR1 is SGHNT, CDR2 YYREEE, per germline (reference sequence). CDR3 loop: CASSSVAGDSTDTQYF. Written as DNA, the CDR3 is TGTGCCAGCAGCTCCGTAGCGGGAGACAGCACAGATACGCAGTATTTT.

The chain recombines TRBV2 with TRBJ1-2, with D possibly TRBD1 on 5 matching bases. The CDR3 contains 12 residues. Between the trimmed V and J ends, which lost 5 bases and 6 bases, there was a span of 10 bases. Germline V gene data show CDR1 as SNHLY and CDR2 as FYNNEI. The CDR3 loop is CASSTDKNGYTF. The CDR3, as DNA: TGTGCCAGCAGTACGGACAAAAATGGCTACACCTTC.